These 27 T cell receptor beta chains were sequenced from one sample in a study of blood T cell repertoires in COVID-19. TCRdb keeps only in-frame clones here, not all; method: immunoSEQ multiplex PCR. The sample shows about 81,000 clones, 84% of them seen only once. The sample taken for sequencing was peripheral blood. These receptors were obtained from a human donor in a cohort sampled during active COVID-19.

This sequence joins TRBV7-6 and TRBJ2-7; TRBD1 agrees at 7 bases. The CDR3 is made up of 14 amino acids. Germline V gives CDR1 SGHVS, CDR2 FNYEAQ. Trimming cost V 5 bases and J 1 base; bases outside gene matches: 5. The CDR3 here is CASSPMTGSYEQYF. The CDR3 DNA sequence: TGTGCCAGCAGCCCGATGACAGGGTCCTACGAGCAGTACTTC.

The rearrangement uses TRBV28 and TRBJ1-2, with 7 bases aligning to TRBD1. The CDR3 spans 14 residues. CDR1 and CDR2 (germline): MDHEN, SYDVKM. The J segment lost 5 bases and the V segment lost 5 bases, leaving 8 bases of the junction unmatched. The chain's CDR3 is CASSPPGQAYGYTF. CDR3 coding DNA: TGTGCCAGCAGTCCCCCAGGACAGGCTTATGGCTACACCTTC.

The chain uses TRBV5-1 and TRBJ2-3; a possible D gene is TRBD1 (6 bases). Trimming shortened V by 4 bases and J by 1 base, and 7 bases separated the two germline ends. The germline V gene has CDR1 SGHRS and CDR2 YFSETQ. The CDR3 has 13 amino acids. The CDR3 loop reads CASSEGGTDTQYF. CDR3 bases: TGCGCCAGCAGCGAGGGGGGCACAGATACGCAGTATTTT.

CDR3 in DNA: TGTGCCAGCAGCCCCCAATTCGGGGGGCGGGAAGCTTTCTTT. Translation gives CASSPQFGGREAFF. The chain links TRBV9 to TRBJ1-1; perhaps TRBD1 as D (6 bases). Germline CDR1 reads SGDLS; CDR2 reads YYNGEE. Between the trimmed V and J ends, which lost 4 bases and 8 bases, there was a span of 18 bases. The CDR3 loop spans 14 amino acids.

The rearrangement links TRBV19 to TRBJ1-2; D perhaps matches TRBD1 (5 bases). CDR1 LNHDA and CDR2 SQIVND come from the germline V gene (reference sequence). Trimming took 5 bases from V and 4 from J, leaving 20 bases between them. The CDR3 loop spans 16 amino acids. The CDR3 DNA sequence: TGTGCCAGTAGTCCGGGACTGTCTTCCATGAGCTATGGCTACACCTTC. It is translated as CASSPGLSSMSYGYTF.

The chain joins TRBV7-6 to TRBJ2-3, with 11 positions matching TRBD1. V was clipped by 5 bases and J by 6 bases; unmatched bases: 7. CDR3 length equals 15 residues. Germline CDR1 SGHVS, CDR2 FNYEAQ. Here the CDR3 reads CASSQPGQGGDTQYF. CDR3 nucleotide sequence: TGTGCCAGCAGCCAACCGGGACAGGGGGGCGATACGCAGTATTTT.

The rearrangement uses TRBV6-5 and TRBJ1-1; 7 bases map to TRBD1. V lost 3 bases and J lost 4; bases outside the gene matches: 5. The CDR3 is 14 amino acids. Germline CDR1 and CDR2: MNHEY and SVGAGI. For the CDR3, the DNA is TGTGCCAGCAGTTATCTGGCAGGGGGCACTGAAGCTTTCTTT. Protein product: CASSYLAGGTEAFF.

The chain joins TRBV11-3 to TRBJ2-7; TRBD1 matches 10 bases. V lost 4 bases and J lost 2; bases outside the gene matches: 11. There are 17 residues in the CDR3. Germline CDR1 SGHNT, CDR2 YENEEA. DNA of the CDR3: TGTGCCAGCAGCTGCCCACCAGACAGGGGGCGGGCCTACGAGCAGTACTTC. This codes for CASSCPPDRGRAYEQYF.

The rearrangement links TRBV7-2 to TRBJ2-1, with D perhaps matching TRBD1 (5 bases). The V gene lost 4 bases and the J gene lost 5 bases, with 15 bases spanning the gap. The CDR3 is 15 residues long. Germline V gene lookup returns CDR1 SGHTA and CDR2 FQGNSA. CDR3 loop: CASSYNRQRNNEQFF. The CDR3, as DNA: TGTGCCAGCAGCTACAACCGACAGAGGAACAATGAGCAGTTCTTC.

The chain combines TRBV28 with TRBJ2-7; D might be TRBD1 (7 bases). Germline V gene sequence: CDR1 MDHEN, CDR2 SYDVKM. This CDR3 is 14 amino acids long. Trimming stripped 1 base from V and 3 bases from J, with 10 bases between. CDR3 sequence: CASSLFQGGYEQYF. As DNA, the CDR3 is TGTGCCAGCAGTTTATTTCAGGGGGGCTACGAGCAGTACTTC.

The genes are TRBV4-1 and TRBJ1-5; perhaps TRBD1 as D (5 bases). CDR1 and CDR2 (germline): MGHRA, YSYEKL. The CDR3 runs 14 residues. V was trimmed by 0 bases and J by 7 bases, leaving 10 bases between them. The CDR3 protein is CASSQDPDRQPQHF. CDR3 bases: TGCGCCAGCAGCCAAGATCCCGACAGACAGCCCCAGCATTTT.

J is TRBJ1-2 and V is TRBV3-1 (or the pseudogene TRBV3-2); 11 bases line up with TRBD1. Losses at the gene ends were 5 bases for V and 5 bases for J; bases not matched to a gene: 4. The CDR3 runs to 14 residues. Germline V gene sequence: CDR1 LGHDT, CDR2 YNNKEL (reference sequence). CDR3 protein: CASSSGQGGYGYTF. CDR3 DNA: TGTGCCAGCAGCTCGGGACAGGGGGGTTATGGCTACACCTTC.

This clone was seen only once. V and J are TRBV7-3 and TRBJ2-1; 15 nucleotides match TRBD2. The V gene end was trimmed by 5 bases and the J gene end by 10 bases; junction bases not matched to a gene: 6. The CDR3 is 15 amino acids. CDR1 SGHTA and CDR2 FQGTGA come from the germline V gene. CDR3 in amino acids: CASSRGTSGGREQFF. The CDR3 DNA reads as TGTGCCAGCAGCCGCGGGACTAGCGGGGGGCGGGAGCAGTTCTTC.

The chain is built from TRBV7-9 and TRBJ2-3, with 7 bases that match TRBD2. The germline gives CDR1 SEHNR, CDR2 FQNEAQ (reference sequence). The CDR3 length is 14 residues. After removal of 4 bases from V and 2 bases from J, the junction contained 3 bases not matched to a gene. This chain's CDR3 is CASSSGTTTDTQYF. As DNA, the CDR3 is TGTGCCAGCAGCTCCGGGACTACCACAGATACGCAGTATTTT.

The V gene is TRBV2, the J gene TRBJ2-5; D is uncertain. In germline, CDR1 is SNHLY, CDR2 FYNNEI. V shed 6 bases and J shed 5 bases, with 19 bases lying between them. The CDR3 contains 15 residues. CDR3 nucleotides: TGTGCCAGCAGGCCGCGGCCCGAAGGTCGGGAGACCCAGTACTTC. It encodes CASRPRPEGRETQYF.

This clone was counted a few times. This rearrangement joins TRBV2 to TRBJ1-1, with D hard to call. Germline V gene lookup returns CDR1 SNHLY and CDR2 FYNNEI. The CDR3 totals 13 residues. The V gene lost 4 bases and the J gene lost 1 base, with 7 bases spanning the gap. CDR3 loop: CASSVGENTEAFF. The CDR3 DNA follows: TGTGCCAGCAGTGTCGGGGAGAACACTGAAGCTTTCTTT.

This clone was picked up a small number of times. The rearrangement uses TRBV9 and TRBJ1-5; TRBD1 might be the D (5 bases). This CDR3 region has 14 residues. With 4 bases removed from V and 7 bases from J, the gap between germline ends came to 15 bases. Germline V gene sequence: CDR1 SGDLS, CDR2 YYNGEE. The CDR3 DNA is TGTGCCAGCAGCCCTACGGGGAGGGGACAGCCCCAGCATTTT. Amino acid sequence: CASSPTGRGQPQHF.

The V and J genes are TRBV5-1 and TRBJ2-5, with TRBD2 matching over 11 bases. The V gene end was trimmed by 2 bases and the J gene end by 4 bases; junction bases not matched to a gene: 19. This CDR3 is 20 amino acids long. Germline V gene data show CDR1 as SGHRS and CDR2 as YFSETQ. The CDR3 sequence is CASSLGSGIPGTSGTETQYF. CDR3 bases: TGCGCCAGCAGCTTAGGATCGGGGATTCCCGGGACTAGCGGAACAGAGACCCAGTACTTC. Based on the CDR3 plus reference TRBV5-1 and TRBJ2-5, the full variable domain is KAGVTQTPRYLIKTRGQQVTLSCSPISGHRSVSWYQQTPGQGLQFLFEYFSETQRNKGNFPGRFSGRQFSNSRSEMNVSTLELGDSALYLCASSLGSGIPGTSGTETQYFGPGTRLLVL.

V is TRBV10-3 and J is TRBJ2-7; 9 bases agree with TRBD2. CDR3 length: 15 residues. CDR1 is ENHRY, CDR2 SYGVKD, per germline. Trimming cost V 1 base and J 6 bases; bases outside gene matches: 7. The CDR3 region is CAISELGAGGGEQYF. The CDR3 nucleotides read TGTGCCATCAGTGAGTTAGGAGCGGGGGGCGGCGAGCAGTACTTC.

This sequence joins TRBV7-2 and TRBJ2-7; 7 nucleotides agree with TRBD1. Germline CDR1 is SGHTA and CDR2 is FQGNSA. The length of the CDR3 is 14 residues. V lost 7 bases to trimming and J lost 3 bases; unmatched junction nucleotides: 9. CDR3: CASTEGAGFYEQYF. As DNA, the CDR3 is TGTGCCAGCACCGAGGGGGCCGGCTTCTACGAGCAGTACTTC. Looking up the rest from reference TRBV7-2 and TRBJ2-7 gives the full variable domain: GAGVSQSPSNKVTEKGKDVELRCDPISGHTALYWYRQSLGQGLEFLIYFQGNSAPDKSGLPSDRFSAERTGGSVSTLTIQRTQQEDSAVYLCASTEGAGFYEQYFGPGTRLTVT.

The chain joins TRBV7-2 to TRBJ1-2; D is unclear. Deletions cut 1 base from V and 5 bases from J, with 11 bases between. Looked up from germline, CDR1 is SGHTA and CDR2 is FQGNSA. This CDR3 is built from 14 residues. This CDR3 reads CASSLGPSTYGYTF. CDR3 bases: TGTGCCAGCAGCTTAGGCCCCTCGACTTATGGCTACACCTTC.

The chain has TRBV6-5 and TRBJ2-7, with 7 bases matching TRBD1. With V trimmed by 2 bases and J by 6 bases, 10 bases remained unmatched. Germline assignment: CDR1 MNHEY and CDR2 SVGAGI. The CDR3 contains 15 residues. The DNA for the CDR3 is TGTGCCAGCAGTTACGGACAGGCCGGATTCGGCGAGCAGTACTTC. Translating it yields CASSYGQAGFGEQYF.

The J gene is TRBJ1-4, the V gene TRBV19; D is unclear. This CDR3 spans 12 amino acids. Germline V CDR1 and CDR2: LNHDA, SQIVND (reference sequence). V lost 3 bases to trimming and J lost 8 bases, with 7 bases between them. The CDR3 here is CASSIGGEKLFF. CDR3 DNA: TGTGCCAGTAGTATTGGAGGGGAAAAACTGTTTTTT. Based on the CDR3 plus reference TRBV19 and TRBJ1-4, the full variable domain is DGGITQSPKYLFRKEGQNVTLSCEQNLNHDAMYWYRQDPGQGLRLIYYSQIVNDFQKGDIAEGYSVSREKKESFPLTVTSAQKNPTAFYLCASSIGGEKLFFGSGTQLSVL.

The genes are TRBV9 and TRBJ2-3; D possibly corresponds to TRBD2 (6 bases). This CDR3 spans 16 amino acids. V lost 4 bases and J lost 5, with 20 bases in between. Per germline, CDR1 SGDLS and CDR2 YYNGEE. The CDR3 protein is CASSPLGRGGKDTQYF. The CDR3 DNA is TGTGCCAGCAGCCCCCTGGGGCGGGGAGGTAAAGATACGCAGTATTTT.

This rearrangement joins TRBV27 to TRBJ1-4; TRBD1 matches 9 bases. Trimming cost V 6 bases and J 5 bases; bases outside gene matches: 4. Germline CDR1 is MNHEY and CDR2 is SMNVEV (reference sequence). The CDR3 consists of 14 residues. The CDR3: CASRGQGGNEKLFF. For the CDR3, the DNA is TGTGCCAGCAGGGGACAGGGCGGGAATGAAAAACTGTTTTTT.

The chain uses TRBV7-8 and TRBJ1-1; D possibly corresponds to TRBD1 (5 bases). The CDR3 length is 17 residues. V lost 4 bases to trimming and J lost 4 bases, with 22 bases between them. Germline V gene data show CDR1 as SGHVS and CDR2 as FQNEAQ. The CDR3 DNA follows: TGTGCCAGCAGCTCGGGACGGGGGAAGAGGGAGTTCACTGAAGCTTTCTTT. Translating gives CASSSGRGKREFTEAFF.

V is TRBV5-1 and J is TRBJ2-2, with TRBD2 matching over 13 bases. Germline V gene data show CDR1 as SGHRS and CDR2 as YFSETQ. This CDR3 is 15 amino acids long. V lost 2 bases, J lost 6 bases, and 1 base stayed unmatched. CDR3 nucleotide sequence: TGCGCCAGCAGCTTCGGGACTAGCGGGGCCGGGGAGCTGTTTTTT. Protein product: CASSFGTSGAGELFF.